This entry features one TCR beta chain sequence. Its recognized antigen is unknown. The record has no base qualities; no much larger clone is one base away. This entry comes from a study of blood T cells in healthy people across ages (dated by TCRdb to between 2015 and 2016). Concerning the study at large: In model experiments, template switching captured about one uniquely barcoded TCR beta cDNA molecule for every two T cells. Using deep sequencing normalized with unique cDNA molecular identifiers, the study measured how TCR beta repertoire diversity changes with age. Two additional independent replicas of 1 million unique cDNA reads from the same blood draw were analyzed for two donors (one aged 18 to 30 and one aged 80 or older). To avoid experimental bias, donors of different ages were distributed randomly across sequencing lanes. Four age groups were formed from the donors: young (average approximately 15 years), middle-aged (approximately 39), aged (roughly 59) and long-lived (82).

The investigation overall reported the following: Compared with the aged group, the long-lived group had more naive CD4+ T cells, fewer expanded clones and increased TCR diversity, suggesting age selection. A strong correlation was found between observed TCR beta diversity and the percentage of naive T cells measured by flow cytometry. Total diversity estimates from one million sequenced T cells were considered lower bounds and underestimates. Because profiling used bulk unsorted PBMCs, naive and antigen-experienced compartments could not be compared conclusively. As age increased, observed TCR beta diversity per million T cells dropped in a roughly linear way, and a significant reduction was already evident by age about 40. Because the CMV infection status of the donors was unknown, age-related changes in expanded clonotypes may potentially have been confounded.

The roughly 37 donors, aged 6 to 90 years, were systemically healthy Caucasian individuals from Russia. Each donor gave about 9.8 milliliters of peripheral blood, drawn into EDTA-treated Vacutainer tubes. PBMCs were isolated by Ficoll-Paque density-gradient centrifugation, with at least 7 million obtained per sample. Trizol reagent was used to extract total RNA from the PBMCs, yielding at least 5.5 micrograms per sample. The percentages of naive CD45RAhigh/CD27high T cells were determined by flow cytometry on a PBMC aliquot from every donor. Preparation of the library involved 5' RACE. TCRdb names Illumina HiSeq 2500 as the instrument used. The second PCR ran for about 6 to 12 cycles and used a J-beta primer mix along with a sample-barcoded 5' primer. Each TCR beta cDNA molecule received a unique molecular identifier from a template-switch 5' adaptor carrying 12 random nucleotides. Each sample yielded at least 2.5 million CDR3-containing paired-end reads. First-strand cDNA synthesis was performed from all RNA using the Mint cDNA synthesis kit, with priming by a TRBC-specific oligonucleotide. After uracil-DNA glycosylase treatment, a first 18-cycle PCR used universal primers M1SS and BC2_uni_R on all cDNA. The authors' analysis ran thus. For normalization, 1 million high-quality reads, each with a distinct molecular identifier, were randomly selected from each sample. Instead of being binned into consensus sequences, reads with shared molecular identifiers were discarded. CDR3 identification, clonotype clustering and error correction used MiTCR with a Q25 quality threshold and the strictest error-elimination algorithm. A nonparametric unseen species model using Euler transformation provided a lower-bound estimate of total TCR beta diversity. In TCRdb, the public reads were trimmed at Q25 with fastp and aligned with MiXCR, with productive beta chains retained. Duplicate CDR3 protein sequences are folded into a single record with the most common DNA and genes. The V and J calls shown here were made by TCRdb, not taken from the authors' results. In all, the sample holds under 1 million distinct CDR3 sequences, and 40% to 50% of those were seen once. Of the sample, 15% to 25% falls within the top ten clones.

Reading the germline V gene (reference sequence) gives CDR1 LGHDT and CDR2 YNNKEL. The CDR3 spans 15 residues, from the cysteine through the phenylalanine. Only CDR3 DNA is held: 45 bases, read in frame from base 1. The junction carries 6 bases between V and J, which are trimmed by 0 bases and 0 bases respectively. Sequencing used blood. This chain is built from TRBV3-1 and TRBJ2-1; the D segment cannot be called with confidence. This sequence was found in a man aged 60 to 69 in good health. The DNA is TGTGCCAGCAGCCAAGACCCGGACTCCTACAATGAGCAGTTCTTC. This is translated as CASSQDPDSYNEQFF.